This section outlines one T cell receptor beta chain sequence together with its context. Constant-segment primers served in 5'RACE that generated TCR alpha and TCR beta cDNA libraries bearing sample barcodes and UMIs. One entry per CDR3 protein, called by TCRdb with MiXCR from the 5' RACE reads. The sample consists of fewer than 500,000 distinct CDR3 sequences, around a quarter of them appearing once. The entry originates in a study of T-cell memory formation after mild COVID-19. With 1 base removed from V and 5 bases from J, the gap between germline ends came to 12 bases. The CDR3 contains 14 residues.

This chain links TRBV12-3 or TRBV12-4 with TRBJ2-7; D tentatively fits TRBD1 or TRBD2 (6 bases each). The sample comprised PBMCs or a T cell subset sorted from them (not recorded which). The source of this sequence is an adult woman who had mild COVID-19 (a few samples of this study predate the infection). Cell type and time point are not known. Here the CDR3 reads CASSLDGGRDEQYF. The CDR3 bases are TGTGCCAGCAGTTTAGACGGGGGCCGAGACGAGCAGTACTTC.